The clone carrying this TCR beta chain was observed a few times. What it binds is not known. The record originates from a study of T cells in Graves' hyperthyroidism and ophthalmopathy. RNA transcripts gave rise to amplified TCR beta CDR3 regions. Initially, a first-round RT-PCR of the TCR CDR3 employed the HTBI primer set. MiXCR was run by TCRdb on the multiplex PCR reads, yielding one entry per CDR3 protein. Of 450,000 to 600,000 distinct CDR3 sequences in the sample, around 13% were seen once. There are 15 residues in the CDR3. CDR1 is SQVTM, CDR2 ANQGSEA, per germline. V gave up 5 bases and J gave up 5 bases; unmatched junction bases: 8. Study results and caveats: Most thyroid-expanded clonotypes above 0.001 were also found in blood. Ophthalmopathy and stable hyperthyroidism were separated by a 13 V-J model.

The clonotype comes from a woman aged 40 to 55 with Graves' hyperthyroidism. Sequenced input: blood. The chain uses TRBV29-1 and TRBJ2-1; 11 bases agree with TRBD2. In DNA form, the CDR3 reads TGCAGCGTTATTGGGACTAGCGGAACTAACAATGAGCAGTTCTTC. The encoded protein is CSVIGTSGTNNEQFF.